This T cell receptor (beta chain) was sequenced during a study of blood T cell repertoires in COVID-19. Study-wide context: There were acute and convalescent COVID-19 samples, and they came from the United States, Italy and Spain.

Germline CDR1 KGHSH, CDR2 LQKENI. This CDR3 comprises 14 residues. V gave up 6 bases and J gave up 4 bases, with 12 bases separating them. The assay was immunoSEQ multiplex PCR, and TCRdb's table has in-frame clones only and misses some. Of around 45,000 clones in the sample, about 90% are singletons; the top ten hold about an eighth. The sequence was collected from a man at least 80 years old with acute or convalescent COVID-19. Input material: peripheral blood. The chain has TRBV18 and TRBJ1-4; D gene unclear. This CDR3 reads CASSPGEVNEKLFF. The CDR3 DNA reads TGTGCCAGCTCCCCCGGGGAGGTTAATGAAAAACTGTTTTTT. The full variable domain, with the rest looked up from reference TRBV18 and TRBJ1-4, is NAGVMQNPRHLVRRRGQEARLRCSPMKGHSHVYWYRQLPEEGLKFMVYLQKENIIDESGMPKERFSAEFPKEGPSILRIQQVVRGDSAAYFCASSPGEVNEKLFFGSGTQLSVL.